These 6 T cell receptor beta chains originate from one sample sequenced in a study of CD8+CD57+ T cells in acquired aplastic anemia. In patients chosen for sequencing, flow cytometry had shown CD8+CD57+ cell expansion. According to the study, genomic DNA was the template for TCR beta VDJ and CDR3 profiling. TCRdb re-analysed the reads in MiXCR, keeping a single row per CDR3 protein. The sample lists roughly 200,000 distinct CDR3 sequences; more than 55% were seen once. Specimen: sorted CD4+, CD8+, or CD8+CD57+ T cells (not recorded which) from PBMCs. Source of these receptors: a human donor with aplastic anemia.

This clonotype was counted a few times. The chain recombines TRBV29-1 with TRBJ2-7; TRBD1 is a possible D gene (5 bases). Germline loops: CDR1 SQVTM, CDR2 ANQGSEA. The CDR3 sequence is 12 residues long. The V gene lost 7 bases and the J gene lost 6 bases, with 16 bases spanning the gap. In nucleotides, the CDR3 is TGCAGCGCCAATAGGGGCCCCTCCGAGCAGTACTTC. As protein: CSANRGPSEQYF.

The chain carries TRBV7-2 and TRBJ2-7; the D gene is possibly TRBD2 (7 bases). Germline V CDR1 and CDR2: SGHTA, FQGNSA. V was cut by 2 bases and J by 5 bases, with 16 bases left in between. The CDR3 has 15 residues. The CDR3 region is CASSLLGGAGNEQYF. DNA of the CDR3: TGTGCCAGCAGCTTACTAGGGGGGGCTGGGAACGAGCAGTACTTC.

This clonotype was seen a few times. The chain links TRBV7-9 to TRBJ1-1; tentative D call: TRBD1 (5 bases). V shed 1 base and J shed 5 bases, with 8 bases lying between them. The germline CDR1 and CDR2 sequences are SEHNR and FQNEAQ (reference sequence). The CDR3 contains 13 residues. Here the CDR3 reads CASSLEAGTEAFF. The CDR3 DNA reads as TGTGCCAGCAGCTTAGAGGCAGGGACTGAAGCTTTCTTT. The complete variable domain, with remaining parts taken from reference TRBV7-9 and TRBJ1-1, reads DTGVSQNPRHKITKRGQNVTFRCDPISEHNRLYWYRQTLGQGPEFLTYFQNEAQLEKSRLLSDRFSAERPKGSFSTLEIQRTEQGDSAMYLCASSLEAGTEAFFGQGTRLTVV.

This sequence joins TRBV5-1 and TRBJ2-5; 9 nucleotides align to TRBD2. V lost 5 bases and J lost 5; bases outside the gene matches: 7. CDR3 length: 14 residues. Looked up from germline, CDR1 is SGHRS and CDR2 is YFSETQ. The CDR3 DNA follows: TGCGCCAGCAGACGGAGCGGGGGGCGGGAGACCCAGTACTTC. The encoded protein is CASRRSGGRETQYF.

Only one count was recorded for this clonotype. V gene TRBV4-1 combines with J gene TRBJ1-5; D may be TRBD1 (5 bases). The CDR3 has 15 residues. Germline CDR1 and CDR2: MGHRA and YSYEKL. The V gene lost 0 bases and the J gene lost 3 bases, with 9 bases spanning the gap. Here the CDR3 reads CASSQDPGFNQPQHF. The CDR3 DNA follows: TGCGCCAGCAGCCAAGATCCAGGGTTCAATCAGCCCCAGCATTTT.

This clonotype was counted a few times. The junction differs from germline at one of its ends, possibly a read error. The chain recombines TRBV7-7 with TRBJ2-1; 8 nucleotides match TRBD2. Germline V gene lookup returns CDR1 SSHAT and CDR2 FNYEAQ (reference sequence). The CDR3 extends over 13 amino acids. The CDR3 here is CASSVGGGNEQFF. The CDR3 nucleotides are TGTGCTAGCAGCGTCGGGGGGGGCAATGAGCAGTTCTTC.